These 30 T cell receptor beta chains were sequenced from one sample in a study of Ad26.COV2.S vaccination and SARS-CoV-2 variants. Produced via immunoSEQ multiplex PCR; TCRdb's table is partial and in-frame only. The sample lists just over 350,000 clones, 92% occurring once. Sample: peripheral blood, taken after recovery from COVID-19. The receptors derive from a human donor who had recovered from COVID-19.

This rearrangement joins TRBV7-6 to TRBJ1-3; D not resolved. The CDR3 runs to 13 residues. Trimming shortened V by 4 bases and J by 7 bases, and 11 bases separated the two germline ends. From germline, CDR1 is SGHVS and CDR2 FNYEAQ. CDR3 residues: CASSSRERNTIYF. As DNA, the CDR3 is TGTGCCAGCAGCTCCCGGGAGCGGAACACCATATATTTT. Variable domain in full (rest from reference TRBV7-6 and TRBJ1-3): GAGVSQSPRYKVTKRGQDVALRCDPISGHVSLYWYRQALGQGPEFLTYFNYEAQQDKSGLPNDRFSAERPEGSISTLTIQRTEQRDSAMYRCASSSRERNTIYFGEGSWLTVV.

The rearrangement joins TRBV12-3 or TRBV12-4 to TRBJ1-5; D is uncertain. The CDR3 sequence is 11 residues long. V shed 6 bases and J shed 9 bases, with 9 bases lying between them. CDR3 sequence (DNA): TGTGCCAGCAGCGGCATGGGGCCCCAGCATTTT. It specifies CASSGMGPQHF.

V gene TRBV18 combines with J gene TRBJ1-2; D unclear. V was shortened by 3 bases and J by 8 bases, with 25 bases between the two germline ends. Looked up from germline, CDR1 is KGHSH and CDR2 is LQKENI. The CDR3 consists of 17 residues. The CDR3 sequence: CASSPVAVSEAGRGYTF. Here the CDR3 DNA reads TGTGCCAGCTCACCTGTCGCAGTTTCGGAGGCGGGTCGCGGCTACACCTTC.

As to this clone: One junction end disagrees with the germline gene, perhaps due to a read error. V gene TRBV29-1 combines with J gene TRBJ2-2; D not resolved. CDR1 is SQVTM, CDR2 ANQGSEA, per germline. CDR3 length: 14 amino acids. Here the CDR3 DNA reads TGCAGCGCTGAAACTAACCCGAACACCGGGGAGCTGTTTTTT. It codes for CSAETNPNTGELFF.

V is TRBV6-5 and J is TRBJ1-2, with D maybe TRBD1 (6 bases). Germline V gene data show CDR1 as MNHEY and CDR2 as SVGAGI. V was trimmed by 0 bases and J by 4 bases, leaving 15 bases between them. The CDR3 length is 16 residues. The CDR3 nucleotides read TGTGCCAGCAGTTACTCGAGGGGGGCGGGATCCTATGGCTACACCTTC. This sequence encodes CASSYSRGAGSYGYTF.

The rearrangement links TRBV7-2 to TRBJ2-3; weak D call: TRBD1 (6 bases). The CDR3 spans 14 residues. Germline loops: CDR1 SGHTA, CDR2 FQGNSA. V was shortened by 2 bases and J by 6 bases, with 12 bases between the two germline ends. CDR3 sequence reads: CASSLLLGGDTQYF. CDR3 coding DNA: TGTGCCAGCAGCTTACTTCTAGGGGGTGATACGCAGTATTTT. Complete variable domain (other parts from reference TRBV7-2 and TRBJ2-3): GAGVSQSPSNKVTEKGKDVELRCDPISGHTALYWYRQSLGQGLEFLIYFQGNSAPDKSGLPSDRFSAERTGGSVSTLTIQRTQQEDSAVYLCASSLLLGGDTQYFGPGTRLTVL.

The chain recombines TRBV2 with TRBJ1-3; tentatively, D is TRBD1 (6 bases). Germline V gives CDR1 SNHLY, CDR2 FYNNEI. Trimming took 7 bases from V and 4 from J, leaving 11 bases between them. The CDR3 length is 13 residues. The chain's CDR3 is CASMMGHGNTIYF. In DNA, the CDR3 is TGTGCCAGCATGATGGGACACGGAAACACCATATATTTT.

The rearrangement uses TRBV3-1 (or the pseudogene TRBV3-2) and TRBJ2-1; 15 bases agree with TRBD2. CDR1 is LGHDT and CDR2 is YNNKEL in the germline V gene (reference sequence). This CDR3 comprises 19 residues. After removal of 2 bases from V and 0 bases from J, the junction contained 5 bases not matched to a gene. The CDR3 sequence: CASSQTGTSGGPSYNEQFF. DNA for the CDR3: TGTGCCAGCAGCCAAACCGGGACTAGCGGGGGGCCCTCCTACAATGAGCAGTTCTTC.

V usage is TRBV5-1 and J usage is TRBJ1-1; no clear D gene. Trimming pared 2 bases from V and 4 bases from J, leaving 9 bases between. The CDR3 extends over 13 amino acids. Looked up from germline, CDR1 is SGHRS and CDR2 is YFSETQ. The chain's CDR3 is CASSLGDRTEAFF. CDR3 bases: TGCGCCAGCAGCTTAGGAGACCGCACTGAAGCTTTCTTT. Together with reference TRBV5-1 and TRBJ1-1, the CDR3 gives the full variable domain: KAGVTQTPRYLIKTRGQQVTLSCSPISGHRSVSWYQQTPGQGLQFLFEYFSETQRNKGNFPGRFSGRQFSNSRSEMNVSTLELGDSALYLCASSLGDRTEAFFGQGTRLTVV.

V and J are TRBV11-2 and TRBJ1-2, with D perhaps matching TRBD1 (6 bases). Trimming took off 0 bases at V and 4 bases at J, with 12 bases between the two ends. CDR1 is SGHAT, CDR2 FQNNGV, per germline. The CDR3 is 15 amino acids. The CDR3 sequence: CASSLDPGAVYGYTF. For the CDR3, the DNA is TGTGCCAGCAGCTTAGATCCGGGGGCCGTCTATGGCTACACCTTC.

Only one count was recorded for this clone. The chain joins TRBV7-2 to TRBJ2-1; D unclear. From germline, CDR1 is SGHTA and CDR2 FQGNSA. Trimming removed 3 bases at V and 5 bases at J, with 17 bases between. This CDR3 contains 16 residues. The chain's CDR3 is CASSLFRASPHNEQFF. The CDR3 coding sequence is TGTGCCAGCAGCTTGTTCCGGGCCTCTCCCCACAATGAGCAGTTCTTC.

This chain uses TRBV7-9 with TRBJ2-5, with D perhaps TRBD1 (6 bases). Per germline, CDR1 SEHNR and CDR2 FQNEAQ (reference sequence). The CDR3 covers 14 residues. Trimming removed 2 bases from V and 3 bases from J, with 10 bases in between. CDR3 nucleotides: TGTGCCAGCAGCTTAAGAGGGGGTGAAGAGACCCAGTACTTC. It encodes CASSLRGGEETQYF.

CDR3 protein: CASSYSGDFEQYF. The CDR3 DNA is TGTGCCAGCAGTTACTCGGGGGACTTCGAGCAGTACTTC. The chain is built from TRBV6-5 and TRBJ2-7; weak D call: TRBD2 (6 bases). The germline V and J ends were trimmed by 0 bases and 6 bases, with 9 bases remaining between them. Germline V gene lookup returns CDR1 MNHEY and CDR2 SVGAGI. The CDR3 contains 13 residues.

The chain uses TRBV15 and TRBJ1-2, with 10 bases aligning to TRBD1. The CDR3 sequence is 14 residues long. CDR1 is LNHNV, CDR2 YYDKDF, per germline (reference sequence). The junction had 6 bases not matched to a gene; V was cut back by 5 bases and J by 6 bases. The CDR3 spells CATSPGTGDDGYTF. The CDR3 DNA sequence: TGTGCCACCAGCCCCGGGACAGGGGACGATGGCTACACCTTC.

This chain links TRBV5-1 with TRBJ2-5; possibly TRBD1 for D (5 bases). CDR3 length equals 16 residues. V dropped 0 bases and J dropped 2 bases, with 14 bases sitting between them. Germline CDR1 reads SGHRS; CDR2 reads YFSETQ. CDR3 nucleotide sequence: TGCGCCAGCAGCTTGGGGACAACAGAGACACAAGAGACCCAGTACTTC. Its translation is CASSLGTTETQETQYF.

This clone has a single count. The chain combines TRBV25-1 with TRBJ1-2; D gene uncertain. Germline V gene sequence: CDR1 MGHDK, CDR2 SYGVNS. V was shortened by 6 bases and J by 3 bases, with 8 bases between the two germline ends. CDR3 length: 12 amino acids. CDR3 protein: CASRAPDYGYTF. Here the CDR3 DNA reads TGTGCCAGCAGGGCCCCGGACTATGGCTACACCTTC.

The rearrangement uses TRBV25-1 and TRBJ1-2; D unclear. Germline values: CDR1 MGHDK, CDR2 SYGVNS. This CDR3 contains 11 residues. V lost 2 bases and J 4 bases, leaving 2 bases between the germline ends. The CDR3 sequence: CASSEAYGYTF. CDR3 coding DNA: TGTGCCAGCAGTGAAGCCTATGGCTACACCTTC.

The chain combines TRBV27 with TRBJ1-1; D uncertain. The CDR3 is made up of 16 amino acids. The V gene lost 4 bases and the J gene lost 0 bases, with 15 bases spanning the gap. In germline, CDR1 is MNHEY, CDR2 SMNVEV (reference sequence). The CDR3 DNA reads as TGTGCCAGCAGTTCTAATGGGCCCTCGGTGAACACTGAAGCTTTCTTT. This translates into CASSSNGPSVNTEAFF.

The CDR3 bases are TGCGCCAGCAGCTTGAGGGGTGGCCTCAATCAGCCCCAGCATTTT. Its translation is CASSLRGGLNQPQHF. J is TRBJ1-5 and V is TRBV5-1, with TRBD1 as a possible D gene (5 bases). This CDR3 contains 15 residues. Trimming pared 1 base from V and 3 bases from J, leaving 11 bases between. CDR1 and CDR2 (germline): SGHRS, YFSETQ.

The V call is TRBV2, the J call TRBJ2-7, with D perhaps being TRBD1 or TRBD2 (5 bases each). The CDR3 has 12 residues. Per germline, CDR1 SNHLY and CDR2 FYNNEI. V was trimmed by 6 bases and J by 5 bases, leaving 11 bases between them. As DNA, the CDR3 is TGTGCCAGCAGGGGGCAGGGAGACGAGCAGTACTTC. Its protein product is CASRGQGDEQYF.

The chain has TRBV6-5 and TRBJ2-1, with D maybe TRBD2 (7 bases). CDR3 length: 14 residues. V was cut by 2 bases and J by 9 bases, with 14 bases left in between. Germline V gene sequence: CDR1 MNHEY, CDR2 SVGAGI. CDR3 residues: CASSYGGARVEQFF. In DNA form, the CDR3 reads TGTGCCAGCAGTTACGGGGGGGCCAGGGTTGAGCAGTTCTTC.

The chain combines TRBV5-4 with TRBJ2-2; 7 positions agree with TRBD1. Germline CDR1 is SGHNT and CDR2 is YYREEE (reference sequence). With V trimmed by 0 bases and J by 5 bases, 7 bases remained unmatched. The CDR3 sequence is 16 residues long. CDR3 loop: CASSLGERGRTGELFF. The CDR3 DNA reads as TGTGCCAGCAGCTTGGGTGAAAGGGGGCGGACCGGGGAGCTGTTTTTT. The full variable domain, in which reference TRBV5-4 and TRBJ2-2 provide the parts outside the CDR3, is ETGVTQSPTHLIKTRGQQVTLRCSSQSGHNTVSWYQQALGQGPQFIFQYYREEENGRGNFPPRFSGLQFPNYSSELNVNALELDDSALYLCASSLGERGRTGELFFGEGSRLTVL.

This clone was observed a single time. CDR3 sequence: CASSVDRGESGYTF. CDR3 in DNA: TGTGCCAGCAGCGTAGACAGGGGCGAAAGTGGCTACACCTTC. The chain recombines TRBV9 with TRBJ1-2; TRBD1 aligns across 7 bases. J was trimmed by 7 bases and V by 0 bases; bases with no gene match: 6. The CDR3 is 14 amino acids. From germline, CDR1 is SGDLS and CDR2 YYNGEE.

The chain employs TRBV2 and TRBJ1-6, with D hard to call. CDR3 size: 13 residues. Looked up from germline, CDR1 is SNHLY and CDR2 is FYNNEI. Deletions cut 6 bases from V and 6 bases from J, with 9 bases between. CDR3 protein: CASSYESNSPLHF. The CDR3 coding sequence is TGTGCCAGCAGCTATGAATCTAATTCACCCCTCCACTTT.

The CDR3 DNA follows: TGTGCCAGCAGCACTCCCTCCGGGACACCCTCTGGAAACACCATATATTTT. Residues: CASSTPSGTPSGNTIYF. V usage is TRBV5-8 and J usage is TRBJ1-3, with D maybe TRBD1 (6 bases). CDR1 SGHTS and CDR2 YDEGEE come from the germline V gene. The CDR3 extends over 17 amino acids. V gave up 4 bases and J gave up 0 bases, with 17 bases separating them.

V is TRBV24-1 and J is TRBJ1-1; TRBD1 aligns across 7 bases. There are 11 residues in the CDR3. The germline V gene has CDR1 KGHDR and CDR2 SFDVKD. V shed 5 bases, J shed 12 bases, and the junction held 5 bases outside the gene matches. Here the CDR3 DNA reads TGTGCCACCAGTGGACAGGGTTTGACTTTCTTT. Translating gives CATSGQGLTFF.

The V call is TRBV6-5, the J call TRBJ2-7; possible D gene TRBD2, 5 bases. V gave up 8 bases and J gave up 4 bases, with 18 bases separating them. The CDR3 is 14 amino acids. Germline V gene lookup returns CDR1 MNHEY and CDR2 SVGAGI. CDR3 sequence: CASGPLERTYEQYF. The CDR3 region has the DNA TGTGCCAGCGGACCTTTAGAGAGGACTTACGAGCAGTACTTC.

V is TRBV9 and J is TRBJ1-2; perhaps TRBD1 as D (5 bases). The V and J ends lost 0 bases and 6 bases respectively, with 12 bases between them. Germline assignment: CDR1 SGDLS and CDR2 YYNGEE. This CDR3 has 14 residues. CDR3 in DNA: TGTGCCAGCAGCGTAGCCGCCGGGGCGGATGGCTACACCTTC. It yields the protein CASSVAAGADGYTF.

This rearrangement joins TRBV28 to TRBJ1-3, with D tentatively TRBD1 (5 bases). Germline values: CDR1 MDHEN, CDR2 SYDVKM. The CDR3 runs to 15 residues. V was shortened by 5 bases and J by 4 bases, with 15 bases between the two germline ends. The DNA for the CDR3 is TGTGCCAGCAGTCCCTTAGGGGACCCCGGAAACACCATATATTTT. This gives the protein CASSPLGDPGNTIYF.

As for this clone: At the DNA level, this CDR3 is encoded by other sequences in the same sample as well. This rearrangement joins TRBV27 to TRBJ1-1; TRBD1 agrees at 7 bases. There are 15 residues in the CDR3. Per the germline V gene, CDR1 is MNHEY and CDR2 is SMNVEV (reference sequence). Unmatched junction bases numbered 4, after V lost 2 bases and J lost 1 base. The CDR3 coding sequence is TGTGCCAGCAGTTTAGGTACAGGGGCGAACACTGAAGCTTTCTTT. Translation gives CASSLGTGANTEAFF.